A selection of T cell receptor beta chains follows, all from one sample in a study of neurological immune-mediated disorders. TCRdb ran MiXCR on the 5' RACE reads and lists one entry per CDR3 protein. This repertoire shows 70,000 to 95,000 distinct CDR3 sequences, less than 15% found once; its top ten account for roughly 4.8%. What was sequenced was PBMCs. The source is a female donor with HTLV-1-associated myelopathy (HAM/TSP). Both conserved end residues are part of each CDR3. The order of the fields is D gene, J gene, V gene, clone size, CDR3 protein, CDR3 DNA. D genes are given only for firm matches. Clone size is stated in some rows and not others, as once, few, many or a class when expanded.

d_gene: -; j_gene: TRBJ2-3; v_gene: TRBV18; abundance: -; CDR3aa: CASSRAYSTDTQYF; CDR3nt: TGTGCCAGCTCACGAGCCTACAGCACAGATACGCAGTATTTT
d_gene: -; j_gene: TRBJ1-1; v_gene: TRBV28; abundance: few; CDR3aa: CASRALAGTGTEAFF; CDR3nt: TGTGCCAGCAGGGCCTTAGCAGGGACGGGCACTGAAGCTTTCTTT
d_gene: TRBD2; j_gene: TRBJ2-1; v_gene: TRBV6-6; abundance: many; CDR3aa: CASSPTSGGYNEQFF; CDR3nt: TGTGCCAGCAGTCCTACTAGCGGGGGATACAATGAGCAGTTCTTC
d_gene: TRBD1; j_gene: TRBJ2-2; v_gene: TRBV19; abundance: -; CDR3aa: CASTSSPGQGLTDTGELFF; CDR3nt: TGTGCCAGTACCTCTTCCCCGGGACAGGGATTGACAGACACCGGGGAGCTGTTTTTT
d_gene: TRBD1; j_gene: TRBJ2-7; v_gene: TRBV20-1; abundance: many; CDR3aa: CSARDRGLGEQYF; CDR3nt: TGCAGTGCTAGAGACAGGGGGCTCGGCGAGCAGTACTTC
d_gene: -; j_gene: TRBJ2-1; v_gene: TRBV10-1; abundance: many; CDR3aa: CASSDSPFSYNEQFF; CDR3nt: TGCGCCAGCAGTGATTCTCCATTCTCCTACAATGAGCAGTTCTTC
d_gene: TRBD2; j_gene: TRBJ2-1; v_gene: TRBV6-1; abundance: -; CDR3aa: CASSSGGVGGEQFF; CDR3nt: TGTGCCAGCAGTTCGGGGGGTGTGGGTGGTGAGCAGTTCTTC
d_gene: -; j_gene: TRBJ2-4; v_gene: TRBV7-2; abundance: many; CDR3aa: CASSLDPLAKNIQYF; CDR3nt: TGTGCCAGCAGCTTAGATCCGCTAGCCAAAAACATTCAGTACTTC
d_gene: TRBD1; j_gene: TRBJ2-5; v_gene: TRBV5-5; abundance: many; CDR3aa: CASSLYRDRGFQETQYF; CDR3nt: TGTGCCAGCAGCCTATACAGGGACAGGGGATTTCAAGAGACCCAGTACTTC
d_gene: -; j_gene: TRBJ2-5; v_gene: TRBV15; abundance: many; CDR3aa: CATSSLRAAGTQYF; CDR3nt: TGTGCTACCAGCAGCCTTCGGGCGGCGGGGACCCAGTACTTC
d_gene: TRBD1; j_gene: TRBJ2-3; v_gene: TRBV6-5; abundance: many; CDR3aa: CASRRDRGTTDTQYF; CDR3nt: TGTGCCAGCAGGCGGGACAGGGGGACCACAGATACGCAGTATTTT
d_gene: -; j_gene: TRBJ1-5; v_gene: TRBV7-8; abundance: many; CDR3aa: CASSLTGNQPQHF; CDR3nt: TGTGCCAGCAGCTTAACAGGCAATCAGCCCCAGCATTTT
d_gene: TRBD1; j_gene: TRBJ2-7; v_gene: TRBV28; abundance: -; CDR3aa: CASSLSGTASYEQYF; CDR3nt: TGTGCCAGCAGTTTGAGTGGGACAGCTTCCTACGAGCAGTACTTC
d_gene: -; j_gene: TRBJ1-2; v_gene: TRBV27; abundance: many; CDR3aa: CASSLRPEGAFYGYTF; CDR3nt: TGTGCCAGCAGTTTACGCCCCGAGGGAGCCTTTTATGGCTACACCTTC
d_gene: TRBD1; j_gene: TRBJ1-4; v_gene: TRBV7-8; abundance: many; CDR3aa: CASRPLPGQGALEEKLFF; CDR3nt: TGTGCCAGCAGACCACTCCCGGGACAGGGGGCTTTAGAGGAAAAACTGTTTTTT
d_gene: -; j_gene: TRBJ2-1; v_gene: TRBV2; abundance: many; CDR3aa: CASSPVWGNEQFF; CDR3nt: TGTGCCAGCTCCCCGGTGTGGGGCAATGAGCAGTTCTTC
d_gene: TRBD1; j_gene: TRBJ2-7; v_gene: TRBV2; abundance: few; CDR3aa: CASRTGGRYEQYF; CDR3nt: TGTGCCAGCAGGACAGGGGGCCGGTACGAGCAGTACTTC
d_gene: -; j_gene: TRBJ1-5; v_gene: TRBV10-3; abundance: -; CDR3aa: CAVKGQSNQPQHF; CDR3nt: TGTGCGGTAAAGGGGCAGAGCAATCAGCCCCAGCATTTT
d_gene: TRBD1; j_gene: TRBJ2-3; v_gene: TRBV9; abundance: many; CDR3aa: CASSDRGVTDTQYF; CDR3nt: TGTGCCAGCAGTGACAGGGGCGTAACAGATACGCAGTATTTT
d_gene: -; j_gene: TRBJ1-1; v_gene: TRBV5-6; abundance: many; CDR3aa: CASSPPTVFTEAFF; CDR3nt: TGTGCCAGCAGCCCCCCCACGGTCTTCACTGAAGCTTTCTTT
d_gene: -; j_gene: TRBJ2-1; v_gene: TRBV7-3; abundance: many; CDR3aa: CASSFVGRANEQFF; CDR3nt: TGTGCCAGCAGCTTTGTTGGCAGGGCCAATGAGCAGTTCTTC
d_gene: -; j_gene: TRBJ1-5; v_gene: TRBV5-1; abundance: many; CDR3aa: CAETHSGKSQPQHF; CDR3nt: TGCGCCGAGACCCACTCAGGGAAGTCGCAGCCCCAGCATTTT
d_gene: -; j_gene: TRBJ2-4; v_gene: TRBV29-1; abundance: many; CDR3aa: CSVAQGNIQYF; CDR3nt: TGCAGCGTCGCCCAGGGAAACATTCAGTACTTC
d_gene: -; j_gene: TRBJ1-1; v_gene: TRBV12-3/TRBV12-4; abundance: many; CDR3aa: CASSSALGLHTEAFF; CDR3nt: TGTGCCAGCAGTTCTGCCCTGGGACTGCACACTGAAGCTTTCTTT
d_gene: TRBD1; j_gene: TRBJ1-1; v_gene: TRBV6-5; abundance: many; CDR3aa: CASSYSDRLNTEAFF; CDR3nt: TGTGCCAGCAGTTACTCGGACAGGTTGAACACTGAAGCTTTCTTT
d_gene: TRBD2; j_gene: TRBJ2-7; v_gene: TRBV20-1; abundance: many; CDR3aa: CSARDQAGGYEQYF; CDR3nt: TGCAGTGCTAGAGATCAAGCGGGGGGCTACGAGCAGTACTTC
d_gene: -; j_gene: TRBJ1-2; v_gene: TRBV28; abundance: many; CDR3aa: CASSLAVYGYTF; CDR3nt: TGTGCCAGCAGTCTCGCCGTCTATGGCTACACCTTC
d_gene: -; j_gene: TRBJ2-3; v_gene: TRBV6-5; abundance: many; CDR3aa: CASSFDRSTDTQYF; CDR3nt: TGTGCCAGCAGTTTCGACCGTAGCACAGATACGCAGTATTTT
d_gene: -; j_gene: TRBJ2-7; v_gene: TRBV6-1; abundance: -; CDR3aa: CASSDFGQTYEQYF; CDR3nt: TGTGCCAGCAGTGACTTTGGGCAAACCTACGAGCAGTACTTC
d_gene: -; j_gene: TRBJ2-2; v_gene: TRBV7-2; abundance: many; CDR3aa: CASSPWAANTGELFF; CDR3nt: TGTGCCAGCAGCCCGTGGGCCGCGAACACCGGGGAGCTGTTTTTT
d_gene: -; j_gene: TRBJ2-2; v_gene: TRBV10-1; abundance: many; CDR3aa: CASSEGHPTGELFF; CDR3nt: TGCGCCAGCAGCGAGGGACACCCTACCGGGGAGCTGTTTTTT
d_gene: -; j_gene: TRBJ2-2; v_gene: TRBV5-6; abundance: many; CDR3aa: CASNLRVISNTGELFF; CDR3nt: TGTGCCAGCAACCTTAGGGTTATTTCGAACACCGGGGAGCTGTTTTTT
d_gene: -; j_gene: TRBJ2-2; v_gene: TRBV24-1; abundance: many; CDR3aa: CATSASVNTGELFF; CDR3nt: TGTGCCACCAGTGCTAGCGTGAACACCGGGGAGCTGTTTTTT
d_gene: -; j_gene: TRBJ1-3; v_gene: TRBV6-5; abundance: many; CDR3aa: CASFEQSGNTIYF; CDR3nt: TGTGCCAGCTTCGAGCAGTCTGGAAACACCATATATTTT
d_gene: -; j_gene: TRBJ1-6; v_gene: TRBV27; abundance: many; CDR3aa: CASSFGGVTYNSPLHF; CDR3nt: TGTGCCAGCAGTTTCGGAGGGGTCACCTATAATTCACCCCTCCACTTT
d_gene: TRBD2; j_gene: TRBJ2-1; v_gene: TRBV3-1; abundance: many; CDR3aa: CASSPTSGGNNEQFF; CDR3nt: TGTGCCAGCAGCCCTACTAGCGGGGGGAACAATGAGCAGTTCTTC